The sequence of this T cell receptor (beta chain) was determined in a study of chemoradiotherapy in HPV16-positive cancers. About the research overall: Candidate HPV-specific T-cell clones and common TCR motifs came from functional assays in a couple of HPV16-positive patients. Study-level points and caveats: Only two HPV16-positive patients supplied the functional HPV-specificity definition.

Concerning this clone: Antigen unknown.

Samples were taken several times over chemoradiotherapy. Germline V CDR1 and CDR2: SGHTS, YDEGEE. The CDR3 spans 15 residues. The germline V and J ends were trimmed by 0 bases and 5 bases, with 15 bases remaining between them. Sequencing was performed with immunoSEQ multiplex PCR; in TCRdb, only in-frame clones are kept and a portion is missing. The profile shows some 5,000 clones, 87% of them singletons. The sample was tumor tissue, taken from a patient who underwent chemoradiotherapy. The chain links TRBV5-8 to TRBJ2-7; TRBD1 might be the D (6 bases). This receptor was identified in a human donor with HPV-associated anogenital cancer. The CDR3 bases are TGTGCCAGCAGCTTGGCCCAGACAGGTCGCCACGAGCAGTACTTC. This codes for CASSLAQTGRHEQYF. The whole variable domain, remainder taken from reference TRBV5-8 and TRBJ2-7, is EAGVTQSPTHLIKTRGQQATLRCSPISGHTSVYWYQQALGLGLQFLLWYDEGEERNRGNFPPRFSGRQFPNYSSELNVNALELEDSALYLCASSLAQTGRHEQYFGPGTRLTVT.